This is a list of T cell receptor beta chains from one sample in a study of spatial heterogeneity in lung cancer. Using its own MiXCR run on the 5' RACE reads, TCRdb lists one record per CDR3 protein. The top ten hold about a tenth of the sample, which has 23,000 or so distinct CDR3 sequences, roughly 6.5% seen once. The sequencing here drew on lung tumor tissue, taken at surgery. The source of these receptors is a male donor with early-stage non-small cell lung cancer. CDR3s include the opening cysteine and the closing phenylalanine or tryptophan.

v_gene	j_gene	CDR3aa
TRBV2	TRBJ2-1	CASSGGSTPYNEQFF
TRBV28	TRBJ2-2	CASRSDLLSSGFTGELFF
TRBV27	TRBJ1-5	CASRPIGLLNQPQHF
TRBV27	TRBJ2-7	CASSLRDRGLYEQYF
TRBV6-5	TRBJ2-1	CASSFSSFIPSSYNEQFF
TRBV7-2	TRBJ1-5	CASSPFLRDGPQHF
TRBV18	TRBJ2-2	CASSPPAGAGELFF
TRBV19	TRBJ1-5	CASGNPGQGFQPQHF
TRBV7-9	TRBJ2-2	CASSSGQGASGGELFF
TRBV9	TRBJ1-1	CASSDRARTEAFF
TRBV11-2	TRBJ2-1	CASSLNSGGNEQFF
TRBV24-1	TRBJ2-7	CATSGDGDEQYF
TRBV2	TRBJ2-7	CASSGFLGFYEQYF
TRBV7-9	TRBJ1-2	CASSPGPVQDGGYTF
TRBV12-3/TRBV12-4	TRBJ2-2	CASRATGELFF
TRBV11-3	TRBJ2-2	CASSLGGTGRTGELFF
TRBV30	TRBJ2-3	CAWSVRDTQYF
TRBV27	TRBJ2-7	CASGLAGGPSYEQYF
TRBV5-1	TRBJ1-1	CASRREQVLNTEAFF
TRBV19	TRBJ1-5	CASSPGQGFQPQHF
TRBV28	TRBJ1-5	CASSLYGALMLQPQHF
TRBV5-5	TRBJ2-4	CASRITGTGGSKNIQYF
TRBV7-3	TRBJ2-2	CASSPTASLTGELFF
TRBV29-1	TRBJ2-2	CSVEDGTAMTGELFF
TRBV5-6	TRBJ1-1	CASSFAAGAANTEAFF
TRBV20-1	TRBJ2-3	CSASLVAGAGDTQYF
TRBV7-2	TRBJ2-5	CASSFFGEETQYF
TRBV7-2	TRBJ2-7	CASSRGRNEQYF
TRBV2	TRBJ2-1	CASSEGTGVYNEQFF
TRBV30	TRBJ2-7	CAWSVSSGAYEQYF
TRBV7-2	TRBJ1-1	CASSLGGTLNTEAFF
TRBV28	TRBJ1-3	CASSLDRAGNTIYF
TRBV3-1	TRBJ1-6	CASSQDLQGSPLHF
TRBV5-1	TRBJ2-5	CASSFQNQETQYF
TRBV6-1	TRBJ1-6	CASSEAQGRISPLHF
TRBV12-5	TRBJ2-3	CASGLTGGPTDTQYF
TRBV2	TRBJ1-4	CAIVRGPNEKLFF
TRBV25-1	TRBJ2-7	CASSSDHRGYEQYF
TRBV7-2	TRBJ1-2	CASSSYDINYGYTF
TRBV7-2	TRBJ2-3	CASSLILAFTDTQYF
TRBV3-1	TRBJ2-7	CASSQGIGYEQYF
TRBV7-8	TRBJ2-4	CASSLDLGTKNIQYF
TRBV29-1	TRBJ2-7	CSVEGTASGSLYEQYF
TRBV5-1	TRBJ2-4	CARDPPCWQNIQYF
TRBV11-2	TRBJ1-3	CASTSTPRSGNTIYF
TRBV7-2	TRBJ1-2	CASILLGTGGFGYTF
TRBV12-3/TRBV12-4	TRBJ2-7	CASSARTSGGAREQYF
TRBV29-1	TRBJ2-1	CSVPRTGIYNEQFF
TRBV7-9	TRBJ2-2	CALSRAGEVTGELFF
TRBV18	TRBJ2-2	CASSTVTGELFF
TRBV7-3	TRBJ2-2	CASSFTGGTGELFF
TRBV28	TRBJ2-7	CASSPRGLSSYEQYF
TRBV5-6	TRBJ2-7	CASSLAQTYEQYF